Sequencing of this TCR beta chain was carried out in a study of OX40 agonist ivuxolimab in advanced cancers. Study overall: Treatment received earlier with anti-PD-1, anti-PD-L1 or anti-CTLA-4 agents was allowed, and roughly 40% had some.

Concerning this clone itself: Germline and junction disagree at one end, which may indicate a read error.

The assay was immunoSEQ multiplex PCR, and TCRdb's table has in-frame clones only and misses some. The sample contains about 52,000 clones, 80% to 85% of which appear only once. Collection of blood occurred at baseline, at cycle 4 day 1, and at cycle 7 day 1. The germline CDR1 and CDR2 sequences are SNHLY and FYNNEI. The CDR3 length is 16 residues. This TCR was recovered from an adult with an advanced solid tumor such as melanoma, head and neck, liver or kidney cancer. This chain uses TRBV2 with TRBJ1-4; 7 nucleotides match TRBD1. The source material was CD4+ or CD8+ T cells sorted from blood, sampled in a trial of the OX40 agonist ivuxolimab. CDR3 coding DNA: TGTGCCAGCAGAGAAGGACAGGCCGCAACTAATGAAAAACTGTTTTTT. It yields the protein CASREGQAATNEKLFF.